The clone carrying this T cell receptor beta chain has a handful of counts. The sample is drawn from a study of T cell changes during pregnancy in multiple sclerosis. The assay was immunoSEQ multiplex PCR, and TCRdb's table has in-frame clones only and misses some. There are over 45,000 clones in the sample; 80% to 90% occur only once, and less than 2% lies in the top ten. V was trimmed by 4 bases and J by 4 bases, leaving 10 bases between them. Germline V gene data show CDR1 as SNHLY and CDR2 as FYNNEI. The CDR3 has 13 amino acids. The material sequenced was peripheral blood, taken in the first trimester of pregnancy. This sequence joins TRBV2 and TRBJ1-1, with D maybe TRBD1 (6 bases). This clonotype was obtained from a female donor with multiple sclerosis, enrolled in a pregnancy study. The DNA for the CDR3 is TGTGCCAGCAGTGGGCGGGGGCCCACTGAAGCTTTCTTT. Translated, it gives CASSGRGPTEAFF.